Sequencing of this TCR beta chain was carried out in a study of T cell responses to AZD1222 COVID-19 vaccine. Study-wide findings and caveats: Donors were mostly white British, more females; clonal diversity possibly underestimated. Of the AZD1222 recipients, only 5 to 7 were seropositive at baseline.

About this clone: The antigen remains unidentified.

Using immunoSEQ multiplex PCR, the repertoire was profiled, and TCRdb retains in-frame clones only, with some absent. Of about 50,000 clones listed, around 90% were seen once; the top ten hold approximately 15%. The material was peripheral blood, obtained on day 0 of AZD1222 vaccination. The receptor's source is an adult in good health.

This CDR3 reads CASSPLDRLNYGYTF. The CDR3 DNA reads TGTGCCAGCTCACCACTTGACAGGCTTAACTATGGCTACACCTTC. The chain uses TRBV18 and TRBJ1-2; D may be TRBD1 (6 bases). The V gene lost 1 base and the J gene lost 1 base, with 10 bases spanning the gap. Germline V gene lookup returns CDR1 KGHSH and CDR2 LQKENI. This CDR3 spans 15 amino acids. The whole variable domain, remainder taken from reference TRBV18 and TRBJ1-2, is NAGVMQNPRHLVRRRGQEARLRCSPMKGHSHVYWYRQLPEEGLKFMVYLQKENIIDESGMPKERFSAEFPKEGPSILRIQQVVRGDSAAYFCASSPLDRLNYGYTFGSGTRLTVV.